This TCR beta chain was documented in a study of shared clonotypes between healthy human individuals. Germline V CDR1 and CDR2: SGDLS, YYNGEE. With 0 bases removed from V and 1 base from J, the gap between germline ends came to 6 bases. The CDR3 is 14 residues long. The table came from immunoSEQ multiplex PCR; TCRdb's copy has only in-frame clones and leaves some out. This sample has hundreds of thousands of clones; around 73% occur once, and the top ten carry under 2%. Sequences were obtained from memory CD4+ T cells sorted from blood. Subset here: CD45RA-negative fraction. The gene calls are TRBV9 and TRBJ2-3; D is undetermined. The receptor comes from a woman aged 25 to 39 in good health. Here the CDR3 reads CASSVAWGTDTQYF. CDR3 in DNA: TGTGCCAGCAGCGTAGCTTGGGGCACAGATACGCAGTATTTT.